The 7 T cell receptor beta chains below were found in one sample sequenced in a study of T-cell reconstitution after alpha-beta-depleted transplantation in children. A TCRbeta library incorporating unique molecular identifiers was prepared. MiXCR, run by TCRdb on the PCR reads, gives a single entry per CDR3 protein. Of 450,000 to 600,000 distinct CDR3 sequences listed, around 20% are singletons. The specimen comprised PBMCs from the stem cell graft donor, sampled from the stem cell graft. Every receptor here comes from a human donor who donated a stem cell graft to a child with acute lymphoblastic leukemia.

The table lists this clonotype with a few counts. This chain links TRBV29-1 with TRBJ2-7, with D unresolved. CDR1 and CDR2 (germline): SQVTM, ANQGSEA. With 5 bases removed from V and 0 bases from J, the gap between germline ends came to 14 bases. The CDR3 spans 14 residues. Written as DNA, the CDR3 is TGCAGCGTTACCGTTCCCCCCAGCTCCTACGAGCAGTACTTC. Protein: CSVTVPPSSYEQYF.

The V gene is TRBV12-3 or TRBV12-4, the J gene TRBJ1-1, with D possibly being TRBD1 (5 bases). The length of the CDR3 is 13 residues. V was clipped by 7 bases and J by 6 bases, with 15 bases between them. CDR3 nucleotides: TGTGCCAGCAACGACCCAGGGTCCGCTGAAGCTTTCTTT. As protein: CASNDPGSAEAFF.

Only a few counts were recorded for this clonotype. The CDR3 DNA sequence: TGCAGTGCTAGAGACCCTGGGACTAGCGGTAGCACAGATACGCAGTATTTT. Encoded protein: CSARDPGTSGSTDTQYF. The chain links TRBV20-1 to TRBJ2-3, with TRBD2 matching 11 bases. The V segment lost 0 bases and the J segment 0 bases; nucleotides outside the gene matches: 5. The CDR3 has 17 residues. Germline lookup yields CDR1 DFQATT and CDR2 SNEGSKA (reference sequence).

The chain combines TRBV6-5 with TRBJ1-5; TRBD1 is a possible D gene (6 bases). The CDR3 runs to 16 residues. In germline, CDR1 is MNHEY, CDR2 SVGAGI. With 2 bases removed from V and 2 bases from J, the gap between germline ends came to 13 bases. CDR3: CASSYPGAKGNQPQHF. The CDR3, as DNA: TGTGCCAGCAGTTACCCAGGGGCCAAGGGCAATCAGCCCCAGCATTTT.

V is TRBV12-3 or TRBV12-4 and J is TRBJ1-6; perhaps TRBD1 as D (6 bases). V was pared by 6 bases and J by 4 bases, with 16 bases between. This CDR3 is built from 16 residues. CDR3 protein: CASRQTGKYYNSPLHF. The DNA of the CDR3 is TGTGCCAGCAGGCAAACAGGGAAGTATTATAATTCACCCCTCCACTTT.

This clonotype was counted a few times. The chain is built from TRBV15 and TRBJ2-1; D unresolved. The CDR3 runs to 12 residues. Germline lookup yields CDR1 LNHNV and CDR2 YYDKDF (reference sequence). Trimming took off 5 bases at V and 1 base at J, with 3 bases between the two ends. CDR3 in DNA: TGTGCCACCAGCGGGTCCTACAATGAGCAGTTCTTC. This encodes CATSGSYNEQFF.

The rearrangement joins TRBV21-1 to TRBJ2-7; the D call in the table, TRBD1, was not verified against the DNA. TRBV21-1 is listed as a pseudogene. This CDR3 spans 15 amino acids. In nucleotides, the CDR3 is TGTGCCAGCAGCAAAGGGGGGACAGCCAACTACGAGCAGTACTTC. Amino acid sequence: CASSKGGTANYEQYF.